These 22 T cell receptor beta chains came from one sample sequenced in a study of cytomegalovirus exposure and HLA in healthy donors. The PCR ran on 60 Vbeta and 13 Jbeta primers. Profiled with immunoSEQ multiplex PCR; TCRdb holds only in-frame clones, not every one. This sample has 150,000 to 200,000 clones, with 75% found just once. Sequencing used PBMCs. These receptors were obtained from a woman aged 35 to 49 in good health and CMV-seropositive.

This chain connects TRBV28 to TRBJ2-5; the D gene is possibly TRBD1 (6 bases). Germline-derived CDR1 and CDR2 are MDHEN and SYDVKM. The CDR3 has 15 amino acids. The V end lost 6 bases, the J end lost 2 bases, and 16 bases lay between the germline ends. As DNA, the CDR3 is TGTGCCAGCAGCGGGGCGGCAGGGGTTCAAGAGACCCAGTACTTC. It translates to CASSGAAGVQETQYF.

The chain has TRBV25-1 and TRBJ2-2; 12 bases are shared with TRBD2. CDR1 and CDR2 from the germline V gene are MGHDK and SYGVNS. The CDR3 extends over 17 amino acids. J gave up 3 bases and V 1 base, and 3 bases lay outside the gene matches. The CDR3 region is CASSESRTSGDTGELFF. CDR3 nucleotides: TGTGCCAGCAGTGAATCTAGGACTAGCGGGGACACCGGGGAGCTGTTTTTT.

This chain joins TRBV6-1 and TRBJ2-1; 9 bases match TRBD1. The CDR3 length is 15 residues. Germline CDR1 is MNHNS and CDR2 is SASEGT. Losses at the gene ends were 3 bases for V and 0 bases for J; bases not matched to a gene: 0. In DNA form, the CDR3 reads TGTGCCAGCAGTGAGGACAGGGGCTCCTACAATGAGCAGTTCTTC. Translation gives CASSEDRGSYNEQFF.

The chain combines TRBV30 with TRBJ2-1; 10 bases map to TRBD1. The length of the CDR3 is 15 residues. CDR1 and CDR2 from the germline V gene are GTSNPN and SVGIG (reference sequence). V lost 2 bases and J lost 8; bases outside the gene matches: 9. DNA of the CDR3: TGTGCCTGGAGTCCAGACAGGGGGCAGTGGGATGAGCAGTTCTTC. Translation gives CAWSPDRGQWDEQFF.

V is TRBV19 and J is TRBJ1-1; 8 bases align to TRBD1. The CDR3 spans 14 residues. Germline V gene lookup returns CDR1 LNHDA and CDR2 SQIVND (reference sequence). V lost 4 bases, J lost 1 base, and 2 bases stayed unmatched. The DNA for the CDR3 is TGTGCCAGTAGTAGACAGGGGCCGAACACTGAAGCTTTCTTT. As protein: CASSRQGPNTEAFF.

This clone appeared a few times. This rearrangement joins TRBV18 to TRBJ1-1; perhaps TRBD1 as D (5 bases). Germline V lookup: CDR1 KGHSH, CDR2 LQKENI. The CDR3 loop spans 14 amino acids. Trimming cost V 2 bases and J 3 bases, with 10 bases left between them. CDR3 protein: CASSPGGGHTEAFF. In DNA form, the CDR3 reads TGTGCCAGCTCACCAGGGGGAGGACACACTGAAGCTTTCTTT.

The chain carries TRBV19 and TRBJ2-1, with unresolved D. The CDR3 sequence is 13 residues long. V was pared by 5 bases and J by 5 bases, with 10 bases between. Germline V gene lookup returns CDR1 LNHDA and CDR2 SQIVND (reference sequence). CDR3 amino acids: CASSLYRNNEQFF. The CDR3 DNA reads TGTGCCAGTAGTTTATACAGAAACAATGAGCAGTTCTTC.

The V gene is TRBV20-1, the J gene TRBJ2-7, with TRBD2 as a possible D gene (5 bases). CDR1 DFQATT and CDR2 SNEGSKA come from the germline V gene (reference sequence). The length of the CDR3 is 11 residues. The CDR3 region has the DNA TGCGGCTTCCGGGGAGTTCACGAGCAGTACTTC. It yields the protein CGFRGVHEQYF.

J is TRBJ1-2 and V is TRBV6-5; a weak D match, TRBD1 (6 bases). The CDR3 consists of 16 residues. Germline V lookup: CDR1 MNHEY, CDR2 SVGAGI. Between the trimmed V and J ends, which lost 0 bases and 4 bases, there was a span of 15 bases. The CDR3 DNA reads TGTGCCAGCAGTTACTCCCTAACAGGGATTACCTATGGCTACACCTTC. It encodes CASSYSLTGITYGYTF.

This clone was detected only once. The gene calls are TRBV5-1 and TRBJ2-5; the match to TRBD1 covers 11 bases. The CDR3 is 16 amino acids. Germline-derived CDR1 and CDR2 are SGHRS and YFSETQ. Trimming cost V 0 bases and J 4 bases; bases outside gene matches: 5. In nucleotides, the CDR3 is TGCGCCAGCAGCTTGGTCGGGACAGGGGGGTTAGAGACCCAGTACTTC. This gives the protein CASSLVGTGGLETQYF.

This rearrangement joins TRBV28 to TRBJ2-7; TRBD1 agrees at 7 bases. After removal of 1 base from V and 4 bases from J, the junction contained 4 bases not matched to a gene. Germline V gives CDR1 MDHEN, CDR2 SYDVKM. The CDR3 loop spans 14 amino acids. The DNA of the CDR3 is TGTGCCAGCAGTTTATCAGGGGGTGGGTACGAGCAGTACTTC. Translation gives CASSLSGGGYEQYF.

The chain carries TRBV28 and TRBJ2-7; the match to TRBD1 covers 9 bases. Per the germline V gene, CDR1 is MDHEN and CDR2 is SYDVKM. The CDR3 is 16 amino acids. V trimming: 4 bases; J trimming: 2 bases; junction bases outside the gene matches: 9. CDR3 DNA sequence: TGTGCCAGCAGTTACCCCGGGGACAGGGTGACCTACGAGCAGTACTTC. Translated, it gives CASSYPGDRVTYEQYF.

The chain employs TRBV27 and TRBJ1-4, with 7 positions matching TRBD1. Germline loops: CDR1 MNHEY, CDR2 SMNVEV (reference sequence). The CDR3 is 16 residues long. Losses at the gene ends were 5 bases for V and 8 bases for J; bases not matched to a gene: 14. For the CDR3, the DNA is TGTGCCAGCAGTCCGTATCCGACAGGGTCAGGAGAAAAACTGTTTTTT. It yields the protein CASSPYPTGSGEKLFF.

The genes are TRBV27 and TRBJ1-6, with no clear D. V dropped 0 bases and J dropped 0 bases, with 6 bases sitting between them. CDR1 and CDR2 from the germline V gene are MNHEY and SMNVEV (reference sequence). The CDR3 length is 16 residues. This CDR3 reads CASSLSGVSYNSPLHF. The DNA for the CDR3 is TGTGCCAGCAGTTTATCCGGGGTCTCCTATAATTCACCCCTCCACTTT.

This clone showed up just once. This chain links TRBV6-5 with TRBJ1-4, with 7 bases identical to TRBD1. The CDR3 is made up of 16 amino acids. Trimming took 0 bases from V and 4 from J; bases not matched to a gene: 5. Germline V lookup: CDR1 MNHEY, CDR2 SVGAGI. The CDR3 region is CASSYSMTGNNEKLFF. CDR3 sequence (DNA): TGTGCCAGCAGTTACTCGATGACAGGGAATAATGAAAAACTGTTTTTT.

This clone showed up just a few times. This chain connects TRBV18 to TRBJ2-7; 8 bases agree with TRBD1. From germline, CDR1 is KGHSH and CDR2 LQKENI. CDR3 size: 17 residues. V shed 3 bases and J 3 bases; nucleotides not matched to a gene: 13. The CDR3 bases are TGTGCCAGCTCACCCGCAAGTCAGGGGGCCCCCCACTACGAGCAGTACTTC. Protein: CASSPASQGAPHYEQYF.

The chain employs TRBV6-4 and TRBJ2-7, with TRBD2 matching 15 bases. CDR3 length: 16 amino acids. Germline assignment: CDR1 MRHNA and CDR2 SNTAGT. The V segment lost 2 bases and the J segment 4 bases; nucleotides outside the gene matches: 3. CDR3 protein: CASSDGTSGRFYEQYF. Written as DNA, the CDR3 is TGTGCCAGCAGTGACGGGACTAGCGGGAGGTTTTACGAGCAGTACTTC.

The sample holds a few counts of this clone. This CDR3 is CASSLARTSGSYF. The DNA for the CDR3 is TGTGCCAGCAGCTTAGCGAGAACTAGCGGTTCATACTTC. This sequence joins TRBV11-1 and TRBJ2-7, with 8 bases fitting TRBD2. This CDR3 region has 13 residues. The germline V gene encodes CDR1 SGHAT and CDR2 FQDESV (reference sequence). The ends lost 0 bases at V and 13 bases at J; junction bases unmatched: 8.

The V gene is TRBV28, the J gene TRBJ1-1; D may be TRBD1 (5 bases). The CDR3 has 12 residues. Per the germline V gene, CDR1 is MDHEN and CDR2 is SYDVKM. The ends were cut back, 5 bases at V and 11 bases at J, with 15 bases in the middle. The CDR3 loop reads CASSPRGLGAFF. CDR3 nucleotides: TGTGCCAGCAGTCCGCGGGGACTGGGGGCTTTCTTT.

This chain joins TRBV4-1 and TRBJ1-1, with 7 bases fitting TRBD1. Germline CDR1 MGHRA, CDR2 YSYEKL. This CDR3 is 18 amino acids long. The V and J ends lost 0 bases and 4 bases, in that order; junction bases with no gene match: 14. The CDR3 region is CASSQDRGNHRGGTEAFF. Here the CDR3 DNA reads TGCGCCAGCAGCCAAGATAGGGGGAACCACAGGGGAGGCACTGAAGCTTTCTTT.

The chain combines TRBV4-3 with TRBJ2-7; maybe TRBD2 (6 bases). With 0 bases removed from V and 2 bases from J, the gap between germline ends came to 20 bases. The V gene's germline CDR1 is LGHNA and CDR2 YSLEER. The length of the CDR3 is 18 residues. Here the CDR3 reads CASSQDLRGSPLAYEQYF. CDR3 coding DNA: TGCGCCAGCAGCCAAGATCTCCGGGGGAGTCCATTGGCCTACGAGCAGTACTTC.

V and J are TRBV2 and TRBJ2-7; 12 nucleotides align to TRBD2. Looked up from germline, CDR1 is SNHLY and CDR2 is FYNNEI. Trimming cost V 5 bases and J 12 bases; bases outside gene matches: 8. The CDR3 runs 13 residues. Here the CDR3 DNA reads TGTGCCAGCAGTCCGCTAGCGGGAGGGCCCCGGTACTTC. Its translation is CASSPLAGGPRYF. Full variable domain (remainder filled in from reference TRBV2 and TRBJ2-7): EPEVTQTPSHQVTQMGQEVILRCVPISNHLYFYWYRQILGQKVEFLVSFYNNEISEKSEIFDDQFSVERPDGSNFTLKIRSTKLEDSAMYFCASSPLAGGPRYFGPGTRLTVT.